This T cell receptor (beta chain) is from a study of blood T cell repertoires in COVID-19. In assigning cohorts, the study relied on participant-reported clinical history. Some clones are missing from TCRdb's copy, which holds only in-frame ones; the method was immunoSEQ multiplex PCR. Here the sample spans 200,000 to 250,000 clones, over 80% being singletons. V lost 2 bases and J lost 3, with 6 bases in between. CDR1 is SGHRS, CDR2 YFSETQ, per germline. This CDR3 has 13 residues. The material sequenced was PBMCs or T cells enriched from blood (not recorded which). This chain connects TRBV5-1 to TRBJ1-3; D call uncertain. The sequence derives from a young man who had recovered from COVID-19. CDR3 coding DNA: TGCGCCAGCAGCTTAGCCGGTGGAAACACCATATATTTT. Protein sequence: CASSLAGGNTIYF.